Below are 13 T cell receptor beta chains sequenced from a single sample in a study of CD8+CD57+ T cells in acquired aplastic anemia. Patients selected for sequencing had displayed CD8+CD57+ cell expansion by flow cytometry. Researchers used genomic DNA as the template to profile TCR beta VDJ and CDR3. TCRdb independently ran MiXCR on the reads; one entry per CDR3 protein. The sample records 160,000 or so distinct CDR3 sequences, 45% to 55% being singletons. The sample was sorted CD4+, CD8+, or CD8+CD57+ T cells (not recorded which) from PBMCs. The receptors come from a human donor with aplastic anemia.

The chain couples TRBV2 to TRBJ2-3; D is tentatively TRBD1 or TRBD2 (5 bases each). Germline V gene data show CDR1 as SNHLY and CDR2 as FYNNEI. This CDR3 spans 16 amino acids. The V end lost 4 bases, the J end lost 5 bases, and 19 bases lay between the germline ends. The CDR3 sequence is CASSGGETGVEDTQYF. As DNA, the CDR3 is TGTGCCAGCAGTGGAGGGGAGACCGGGGTAGAAGATACGCAGTATTTT.

To note about this clonotype: This may stem from a read error, because a much larger clone lies one nucleotide away. The chain links TRBV11-2 to TRBJ1-2; D gene unclear. The V gene's germline CDR1 is SGHAT and CDR2 FQNNGV. The CDR3 extends over 16 amino acids. The CDR3 DNA follows: TGTGCCAGCAGCTTAGGGGCCGCACCCTTTAACTATAGCTACACCTTC. It specifies CASSLGAAPFNYSYTF. Drawing the rest from reference TRBV11-2 and TRBJ1-2, the complete variable domain is EAGVAQSPRYKIIEKRQSVAFWCNPISGHATLYWYQQILGQGPKLLIQFQNNGVVDDSQLPKDRFSAERLKGVDSTLKIQPAKLEDSAVYLCASSLGAAPFNYSYTFGSGTRLTVV.

The chain has TRBV28 and TRBJ2-5; possible D gene TRBD1, 5 bases. Per the germline V gene, CDR1 is MDHEN and CDR2 is SYDVKM. This CDR3 is 16 amino acids long. Deletions cut 3 bases from V and 2 bases from J, with 16 bases between. The CDR3 DNA is TGTGCCAGCAGTTTTCGTGGCCAGGACACTCAAGAGACCCAGTACTTC. Its protein is CASSFRGQDTQETQYF.

The table lists this clonotype with a few counts. The chain combines TRBV10-3 with TRBJ2-5, with 8 bases fitting TRBD2. J was trimmed by 7 bases and V by 6 bases; bases with no gene match: 4. This CDR3 has 12 residues. CDR1 and CDR2 from the germline V gene are ENHRY and SYGVKD. The CDR3, as DNA: TGTGCCATCAGCTCCGCGGGAGGGACCCAGTACTTC. This codes for CAISSAGGTQYF.

The chain joins TRBV5-1 to TRBJ1-6; no clear D. Looked up from germline, CDR1 is SGHRS and CDR2 is YFSETQ. V shed 1 base and J shed 0 bases, with 5 bases lying between them. CDR3 size: 15 residues. The CDR3 bases are TGCGCCAGCAGCTTGCAGAGCTCCTATAATTCACCCCTCCACTTT. It specifies CASSLQSSYNSPLHF.

This clonotype was recorded at least ten times. This chain joins TRBV13 and TRBJ2-2; D might be TRBD2 (6 bases). The V gene's germline CDR1 is PRHDT and CDR2 FYEKMQ (reference sequence). V lost 3 bases, J lost 9 bases, and 11 bases lay in between. CDR3 size: 13 residues. In DNA, the CDR3 is TGTGCCAGCAGCTTGGGGACTCCCCGGGAGCTGTTTTTT. It encodes CASSLGTPRELFF.

The chain uses TRBV7-9 and TRBJ2-7, with no clear D. V lost 5 bases to trimming and J lost 2 bases, with 7 bases between them. Looked up from germline, CDR1 is SEHNR and CDR2 is FQNEAQ (reference sequence). The CDR3 totals 12 residues. Written as DNA, the CDR3 is TGTGCCAGCAGCCACTCCGCCTACGAGCAGTACTTC. This gives the protein CASSHSAYEQYF.

The rearrangement links TRBV6-6 to TRBJ2-7; 9 bases line up with TRBD2. V trimming: 0 bases; J trimming: 9 bases; junction bases outside the gene matches: 12. This CDR3 spans 16 amino acids. Germline loops: CDR1 MNHNY, CDR2 SVGAGI (reference sequence). This CDR3 is CASSYSGRLAGRRQYF. The CDR3 coding sequence is TGTGCCAGCAGTTACTCGGGTCGGCTAGCGGGAAGACGGCAGTACTTC.

There are many counts of this clonotype. J is TRBJ1-1 and V is TRBV19; D unclear. V was shortened by 2 bases and J by 2 bases, with 12 bases between the two germline ends. Germline V CDR1 and CDR2: LNHDA, SQIVND (reference sequence). This CDR3 region has 15 residues. As DNA, the CDR3 is TGTGCCAGTAGTATAAGGAATGGCGGAAACACTGAAGCTTTCTTT. It specifies CASSIRNGGNTEAFF.

This clonotype was recorded at least ten times. J is TRBJ2-7 and V is TRBV19; tentatively, D is TRBD1 (6 bases). V shed 4 bases and J shed 0 bases, with 10 bases lying between them. From germline, CDR1 is LNHDA and CDR2 SQIVND (reference sequence). CDR3 length: 14 amino acids. The CDR3 bases are TGTGCCAGTAGTAAGGACAGAGACTCCTACGAGCAGTACTTC. This codes for CASSKDRDSYEQYF.

This clonotype has ten or more counts. The V call is TRBV5-4, the J call TRBJ2-3; 8 nucleotides match TRBD2. The CDR3 has 17 amino acids. Germline CDR1 is SGHNT and CDR2 is YYREEE (reference sequence). V trimming: 3 bases; J trimming: 0 bases; junction bases outside the gene matches: 9. DNA of the CDR3: TGTGCCAGCAGCTCACTCTTAGCGGGACCTAGCACAGATACGCAGTATTTT. It codes for CASSSLLAGPSTDTQYF.

About this clonotype itself: A read error may produce the germline difference seen at one junction end. The chain couples TRBV14 to TRBJ1-1; unclear D gene. There are 14 residues in the CDR3. Germline CDR1 SGHDN, CDR2 FVKESK. As DNA, the CDR3 is TGTGCCAGCAGCCCCGCCCGCTTTGGCACTGAAGCTTTCTTC. Translating it yields CASSPARFGTEAFF.

This clonotype was seen a handful of times. The chain employs TRBV11-2 and TRBJ1-1; tentatively, D is TRBD1 (5 bases). Trimming removed 2 bases from V and 1 base from J, with 8 bases in between. In germline, CDR1 is SGHAT, CDR2 FQNNGV. The length of the CDR3 is 14 residues. CDR3 loop: CASSLFQGNTEAFF. For the CDR3, the DNA is TGTGCCAGCAGCTTATTTCAGGGGAACACTGAAGCTTTCTTT.